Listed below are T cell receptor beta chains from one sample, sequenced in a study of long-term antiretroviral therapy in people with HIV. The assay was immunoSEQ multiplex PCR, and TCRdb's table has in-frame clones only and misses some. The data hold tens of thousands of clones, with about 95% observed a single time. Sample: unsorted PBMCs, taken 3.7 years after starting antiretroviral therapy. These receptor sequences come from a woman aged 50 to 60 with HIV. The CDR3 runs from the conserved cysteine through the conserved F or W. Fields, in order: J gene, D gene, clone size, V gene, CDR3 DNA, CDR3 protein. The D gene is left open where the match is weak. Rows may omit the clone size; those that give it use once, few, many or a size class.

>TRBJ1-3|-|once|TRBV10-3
TGTGCCATCAGTGAGCAGAGTTCCAGCACCAGAAACACCATATATTTT
CAISEQSSSTRNTIYF
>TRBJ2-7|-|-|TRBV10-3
TGTGCCATCACTCCGGAGGAGGCAGCCTACGAGCAGTACTTC
CAITPEEAAYEQYF
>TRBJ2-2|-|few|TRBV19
TGTGCCAGTAGCACACACGGATCCTACACCGGGGAGCTGTTTTTT
CASSTHGSYTGELFF
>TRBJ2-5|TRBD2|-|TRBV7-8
TGTGCCAGCAGCTTAGTGGGAGGGGTAGAGACCCAGTACTTC
CASSLVGGVETQYF
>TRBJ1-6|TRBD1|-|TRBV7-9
TGTGCCAGCAGCACAACAGGGGGAAATTCACCCCTCCACTTT
CASSTTGGNSPLHF
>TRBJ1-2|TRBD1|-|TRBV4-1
TGCGCCAGCAGCCAAGAATGGCCCGGGACAGGCCTATATGGCTACACCTTC
CASSQEWPGTGLYGYTF
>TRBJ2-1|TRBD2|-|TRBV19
TGTGCCAGTAGTACTAACAAGCGGGGTGAGCAGTTCTTC
CASSTNKRGEQFF
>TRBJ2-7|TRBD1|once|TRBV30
TGTGCCTGTTCGGACAGGGGGCTGGGCGAGCAGTACTTC
CACSDRGLGEQYF
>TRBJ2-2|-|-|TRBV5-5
TGTGCCAGCGGAAGGGTGGGAACCGGGGAGCTGTTTTTT
CASGRVGTGELFF
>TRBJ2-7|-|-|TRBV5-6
TGTGCCAGCAGCTTGGACCTTACCCCCGAGCAGTACTTC
CASSLDLTPEQYF
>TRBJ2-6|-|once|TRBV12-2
TGTGCAAGTCGCTTAGGTACCGGGGGCCCACCAAGGGGCAGGAAACGTGGGGCCAACGTCCTGACTTTC
CASRLGTGGPPRGRKRGANVLTF
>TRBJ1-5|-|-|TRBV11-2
TGTGCCAGCAGCCTAGGATCGCAGGAGCCCCAGCATTTT
CASSLGSQEPQHF
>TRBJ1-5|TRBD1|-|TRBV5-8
TGTGCCAGCAGCGCCCCCCGGACAGGTAGCAATCAGCCCCAGCATTTT
CASSAPRTGSNQPQHF
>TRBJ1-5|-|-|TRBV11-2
TGTGCCAGCAGCTTAGATGGGAGGGAAAATCAGCCCCAGCATTTT
CASSLDGRENQPQHF
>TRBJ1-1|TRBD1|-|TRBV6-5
TGTGCCAGCAGTAACCGGGACAGGGGGAACACTGAAGCTTTCTTT
CASSNRDRGNTEAFF
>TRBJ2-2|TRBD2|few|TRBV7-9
TGTGCCAGCAGCCCACGGGTAGCGGGGGTGCGAACCGGGGAGCTGTTTTTT
CASSPRVAGVRTGELFF
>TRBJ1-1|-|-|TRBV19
TGTGCCAGTAGTACATACAGGGACACTGAAGCTTTCTTT
CASSTYRDTEAFF
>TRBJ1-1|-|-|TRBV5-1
TGCGCCAGCAGCTTGGACAGTCGGAACACTGAAGCTTTCTTT
CASSLDSRNTEAFF
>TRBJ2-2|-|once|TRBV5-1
TGCGCCAGCAGCTTGGACACAGGGAACGGGGAGCTGTTTTTT
CASSLDTGNGELFF
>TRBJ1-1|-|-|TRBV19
TGTGCCAGTAGGGGAAGGGGCAATACTGAAGCTTTCTTT
CASRGRGNTEAFF
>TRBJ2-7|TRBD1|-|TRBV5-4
TGTGCCAGCAGCGTTAGTCCGGGACAGGGAAGCTCCTACGAGCAGTACTTC
CASSVSPGQGSSYEQYF
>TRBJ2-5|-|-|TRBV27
TGTGCCAGCACCAGCTCGGTGGGTCAAGAGACCCAGTACTTC
CASTSSVGQETQYF
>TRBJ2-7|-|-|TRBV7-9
TGTGCCAGCAGCTACTGGGAGGCGGAGCGTTACGAGCAGTACTTC
CASSYWEAERYEQYF
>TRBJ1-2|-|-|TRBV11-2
TGTGCCAGCAGCTTTTCCTTCGAGAACTATGGCTACACCTTC
CASSFSFENYGYTF
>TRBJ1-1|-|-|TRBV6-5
TGTGCCAGCAGTTCGTCCCGGACATTATTGAACACTGAAGCTTTCTTT
CASSSSRTLLNTEAFF
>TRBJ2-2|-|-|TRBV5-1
TGCGCCAGCAGCCCCGGGATTAACACCGGGGAGCTGTTTTTT
CASSPGINTGELFF
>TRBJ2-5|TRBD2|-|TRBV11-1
TGTGCCAGCAGCTTAGGACGGGGGGGACCTCAAGAGACCCAGTACTTC
CASSLGRGGPQETQYF
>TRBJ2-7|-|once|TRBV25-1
TGTGCCTCGACGGGGATTCCCTACGAGCAGTACTTC
CASTGIPYEQYF
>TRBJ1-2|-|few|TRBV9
TGTGCCAGCAGCGTCGGAAACTATGGCTACACCTTC
CASSVGNYGYTF
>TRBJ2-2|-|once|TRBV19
TGTGCCAGTAGTCCAGTGACCGGGGAGCTGTTTTTT
CASSPVTGELFF
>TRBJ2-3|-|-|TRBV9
TGTGCCAGCAGCACGGGCACAGGAAAAACAGATACGCAGTATTTT
CASSTGTGKTDTQYF